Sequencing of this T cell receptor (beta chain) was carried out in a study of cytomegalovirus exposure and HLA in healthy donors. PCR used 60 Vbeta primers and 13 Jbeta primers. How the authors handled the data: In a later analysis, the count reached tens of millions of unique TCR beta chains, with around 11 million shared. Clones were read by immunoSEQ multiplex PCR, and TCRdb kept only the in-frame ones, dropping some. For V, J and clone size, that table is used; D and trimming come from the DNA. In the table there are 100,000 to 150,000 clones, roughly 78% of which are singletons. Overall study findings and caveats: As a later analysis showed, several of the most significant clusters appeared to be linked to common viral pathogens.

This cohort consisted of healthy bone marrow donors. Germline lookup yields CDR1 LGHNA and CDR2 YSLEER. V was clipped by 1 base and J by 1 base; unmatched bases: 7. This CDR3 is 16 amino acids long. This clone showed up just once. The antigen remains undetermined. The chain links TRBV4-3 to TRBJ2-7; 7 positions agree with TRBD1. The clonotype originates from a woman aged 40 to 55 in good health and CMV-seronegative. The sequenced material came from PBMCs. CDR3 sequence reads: CASSQAYPGQSYEQYF. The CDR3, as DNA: TGCGCCAGCAGCCAAGCCTATCCGGGACAGTCCTACGAGCAGTACTTC.